The T cell receptor beta chain described here comes from a study of a mutant IDH1 vaccine in newly diagnosed glioma. As regards this clone: What it binds is unknown.

The time point was: week 23, last vaccination. Mutant IDH1 20-mer peptide, at 300 ug, made up each vaccine dose, with topical imiquimod. The CDR3 has 16 amino acids. Trimming took off 7 bases at V and 6 bases at J, with 24 bases between the two ends. The germline gives CDR1 MNHEY, CDR2 SMNVEV (reference sequence). Sequencing used immunoSEQ multiplex PCR; TCRdb keeps in-frame clones, though not all of them. The sample has approximately 79,000 clones, roughly 85% seen once. The rearrangement links TRBV27 to TRBJ1-2; the D gene is possibly TRBD1 (5 bases). This receptor was taken from a woman aged 45-60 years with glioma. Sequenced here: PBMCs, sampled from a glioma patient whose treatment included an IDH1 peptide vaccine. CDR3 sequence reads: CASTPLRGSRLDGYTF. In nucleotides, the CDR3 is TGTGCCAGCACCCCTTTAAGGGGAAGTCGGCTTGATGGCTACACCTTC.